Each of the 14 T cell receptor beta chains below was sequenced from the same sample in a study of identical twins. TCRdb itself ran the 5' RACE reads through MiXCR, one entry per CDR3 protein. This table holds about 890,000 distinct CDR3 sequences, 10% to 15% found once. These data also formed part of another study, on yellow fever vaccine responses in identical twins.

The sequenced sample consisted of PBMCs. These receptors came from a woman aged 18 to 35 in good health.

This clonotype was detected many times. The chain couples TRBV27 to TRBJ2-1; D might be TRBD2 (5 bases). V lost 3 bases to trimming and J lost 4 bases, with 10 bases between them. The CDR3 length is 14 residues. CDR1 and CDR2 from the germline V gene are MNHEY and SMNVEV (reference sequence). The CDR3 reads CASSLRTGYNEQFF. CDR3 DNA: TGTGCCAGCAGTTTGAGGACGGGGTACAATGAGCAGTTCTTC.

This chain links TRBV6-1 with TRBJ2-3, with D maybe TRBD1 (6 bases). Germline-derived CDR1 and CDR2 are MNHNS and SASEGT. V lost 6 bases and J lost 6, with 19 bases in between. The CDR3 is made up of 15 amino acids. The CDR3 sequence: CASSLRARGRDTQYF. CDR3 DNA: TGTGCCAGCAGCCTACGGGCCAGGGGTCGGGATACGCAGTATTTT.

The chain's CDR3 is CASSEIGGAGTQYF. The CDR3 coding sequence is TGTGCCAGCAGTGAAATCGGTGGGGCAGGGACCCAGTACTTC. This rearrangement joins TRBV2 to TRBJ2-5; perhaps TRBD1 as D (5 bases). The CDR3 sequence is 14 residues long. Germline CDR1 SNHLY, CDR2 FYNNEI. V lost 2 bases and J lost 7, with 14 bases in between. Together with reference TRBV2 and TRBJ2-5, the CDR3 gives the full variable domain: EPEVTQTPSHQVTQMGQEVILRCVPISNHLYFYWYRQILGQKVEFLVSFYNNEISEKSEIFDDQFSVERPDGSNFTLKIRSTKLEDSAMYFCASSEIGGAGTQYFGPGTRLLVL.

This clonotype was recorded at least ten times. This chain uses TRBV15 with TRBJ2-2; D possibly corresponds to TRBD2 (5 bases). The V and J ends lost 0 bases and 6 bases respectively, with 11 bases between them. There are 15 residues in the CDR3. Germline V gene sequence: CDR1 LNHNV, CDR2 YYDKDF (reference sequence). The CDR3 is CATSRDLASPGELFF. The DNA for the CDR3 is TGTGCCACCAGCAGAGATCTTGCTAGCCCCGGGGAGCTGTTTTTT. The full variable domain, completed using reference TRBV15 and TRBJ2-2, is DAMVIQNPRYQVTQFGKPVTLSCSQTLNHNVMYWYQQKSSQAPKLLFHYYDKDFNNEADTPDNFQSRRPNTSFCFLDIRSPGLGDTAMYLCATSRDLASPGELFFGEGSRLTVL.

The chain recombines TRBV11-2 with TRBJ2-1; D is unresolved. This CDR3 region has 13 residues. Germline CDR1 and CDR2: SGHAT and FQNNGV. Trimming removed 5 bases at V and 5 bases at J, with 10 bases between. The DNA of the CDR3 is TGTGCCAGCAGCAGGGTCCCCCACAATGAGCAGTTCTTC. It specifies CASSRVPHNEQFF.

This clonotype was counted once. This chain uses TRBV15 with TRBJ2-1, with TRBD2 matching 8 bases. From germline, CDR1 is LNHNV and CDR2 YYDKDF (reference sequence). The CDR3 runs 15 residues. V lost 9 bases and J lost 2; bases outside the gene matches: 9. CDR3 sequence (DNA): TGTGCCACTACCAATCCGGGACTAGCCTACAATGAGCAGTTCTTC. Translating gives CATTNPGLAYNEQFF.

The gene calls are TRBV20-1 and TRBJ2-1; 15 positions match TRBD2. Germline values: CDR1 DFQATT, CDR2 SNEGSKA (reference sequence). The CDR3 has 18 residues. With V trimmed by 3 bases and J by 0 bases, 6 bases remained unmatched. This chain's CDR3 is CSARGLAGGHSSYNEQFF. CDR3 DNA sequence: TGCAGTGCTAGGGGACTAGCGGGAGGCCATTCCTCCTACAATGAGCAGTTCTTC.

This clonotype was seen a handful of times. The rearrangement links TRBV5-6 to TRBJ2-5; D might be TRBD1 (5 bases). V was pared by 6 bases and J by 5 bases, with 17 bases between. The CDR3 extends over 14 amino acids. The V gene's germline CDR1 is SGHDT and CDR2 YYEEEE. CDR3 sequence: CASKGRAWSETQYF. CDR3 nucleotide sequence: TGTGCCAGCAAGGGCAGGGCTTGGTCGGAGACCCAGTACTTC.

This clonotype was recorded a few times. The V gene is TRBV11-2, the J gene TRBJ2-5; maybe TRBD2 (6 bases). Germline-derived CDR1 and CDR2 are SGHAT and FQNNGV. The V gene lost 2 bases and the J gene lost 2 bases, with 15 bases spanning the gap. CDR3 length: 16 residues. CDR3: CASSLSNGGVQETQYF. The CDR3 DNA is TGTGCCAGCAGCTTATCCAACGGGGGAGTACAAGAGACCCAGTACTTC.

Only a few counts were recorded for this clonotype. The chain joins TRBV5-1 to TRBJ2-3; possibly TRBD2 for D (6 bases). Looked up from germline, CDR1 is SGHRS and CDR2 is YFSETQ. This CDR3 is 14 amino acids long. The V end was cut by 7 bases, the J end by 4 bases, with 16 bases between. In DNA, the CDR3 is TGCGCCAGCGGCGGGACCCATGCGGCAGATACGCAGTATTTT. Its protein product is CASGGTHAADTQYF.

J is TRBJ2-1 and V is TRBV5-6; 9 bases are a match to TRBD2. V dropped 0 bases and J dropped 3; count of bases not matched to a gene: 10. CDR1 is SGHDT and CDR2 is YYEEEE in the germline V gene. This CDR3 comprises 18 residues. The CDR3 here is CASSLGQLRRGGYNEQFF. DNA for the CDR3: TGTGCCAGCAGCTTGGGGCAATTAAGGCGGGGGGGCTACAATGAGCAGTTCTTC.

This clonotype has more than one count but fewer than ten. The J gene is TRBJ1-5, the V gene TRBV3-1, with D possibly being TRBD1 (5 bases). CDR1 is LGHDT and CDR2 is YNNKEL in the germline V gene (reference sequence). V lost 5 bases and J lost 7, with 15 bases in between. The CDR3 runs 14 residues. Here the CDR3 DNA reads TGTGCCAGCAGCTGGTCTACAGGAAGACAGCCCCAGCATTTT. Translation: CASSWSTGRQPQHF.

For this clonotype: Compared with germline, one end of the junction differs, possibly owing to a read error. The rearrangement joins TRBV20-1 to TRBJ2-1; tentatively, D is TRBD2 (6 bases). Germline V gene lookup returns CDR1 DFQATT and CDR2 SNEGSKA (reference sequence). The CDR3 spans 14 residues. In nucleotides, the CDR3 is TGCAGTGGTAGACGGGTGGGGGGCTACAATGAGCAGTTCTTC. Its translation: CSGRRVGGYNEQFF.

The chain uses TRBV3-1 and TRBJ1-2; D is unclear. Trimming took off 0 bases at V and 7 bases at J, with 3 bases between the two ends. The CDR3 covers 11 residues. Germline V lookup: CDR1 LGHDT, CDR2 YNNKEL (reference sequence). CDR3 DNA: TGTGCCAGCAGCCAAGAGTTTGGCTACACCTTC. Translating gives CASSQEFGYTF.